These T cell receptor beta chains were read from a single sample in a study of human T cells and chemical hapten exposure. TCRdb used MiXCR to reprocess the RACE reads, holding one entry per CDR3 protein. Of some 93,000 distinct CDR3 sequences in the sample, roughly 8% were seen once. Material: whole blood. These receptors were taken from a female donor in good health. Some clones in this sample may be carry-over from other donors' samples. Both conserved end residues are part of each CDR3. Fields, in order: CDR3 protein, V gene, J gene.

CASSSLLAGAETQYF,TRBV7-9,TRBJ2-5
CSAAIGTGGYEQYF,TRBV20-1,TRBJ2-7
CASRLRDTQYF,TRBV27,TRBJ2-3
CASSESGYGYTF,TRBV2,TRBJ1-2
CASTRGQVLPTGELFF,TRBV12-3/TRBV12-4,TRBJ2-2
CSARDLTENSGANVLTF,TRBV20-1,TRBJ2-6
CASSQEGETGELFF,TRBV3-1,TRBJ2-2
CSARQASSYEQYF,TRBV20-1,TRBJ2-7
CSARVGAGAFF,TRBV29-1,TRBJ1-1
CSATPRSGSVSGELFF,TRBV20-1,TRBJ2-2
CASREGLSSYNEQFF,TRBV2,TRBJ2-1
CASSSGTGNTEAFF,TRBV5-1,TRBJ1-1
CASSEVQGQPQHF,TRBV6-1,TRBJ1-5
CASSDPLAEYF,TRBV6-2/TRBV6-3,TRBJ2-7
CASVDSREGVDTQYF,TRBV6-2/TRBV6-3,TRBJ2-3
CASSPPRGSAGGSYEQYF,TRBV18,TRBJ2-7
CSVDAIAGELSADTQYF,TRBV29-1,TRBJ2-3
CSGGRESSYNEQFF,TRBV29-1,TRBJ2-1
CASSQGVGRVTNEKLFF,TRBV4-1,TRBJ1-4
CASSMNLRTSEYF,TRBV27,TRBJ2-4
CASRIGEQYF,TRBV2,TRBJ2-7
CASSLRTENNSPLHF,TRBV5-1,TRBJ1-6
CASSTGTSGAYEQYF,TRBV6-1,TRBJ2-7
CATSGRAEQFF,TRBV15,TRBJ2-1
CASSLGTEKETQYF,TRBV19,TRBJ2-5
CASSRGRGGELFF,TRBV6-6,TRBJ2-2
CASSRRGPVLDEQFF,TRBV2,TRBJ2-1
CASSPGARPRGTSEQFF,TRBV7-2,TRBJ2-1
CATNNVQETQYF,TRBV10-3,TRBJ2-5